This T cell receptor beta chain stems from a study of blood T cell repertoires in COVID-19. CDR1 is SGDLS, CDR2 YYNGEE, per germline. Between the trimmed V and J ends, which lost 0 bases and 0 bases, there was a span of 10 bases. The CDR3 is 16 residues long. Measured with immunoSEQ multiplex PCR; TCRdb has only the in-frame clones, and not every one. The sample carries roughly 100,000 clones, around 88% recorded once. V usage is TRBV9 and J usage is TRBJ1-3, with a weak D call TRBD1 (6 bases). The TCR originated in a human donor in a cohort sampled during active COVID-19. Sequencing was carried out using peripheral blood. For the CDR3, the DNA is TGTGCCAGCAGCGTAGACAGGGCCATCTCTGGAAACACCATATATTTT. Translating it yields CASSVDRAISGNTIYF.